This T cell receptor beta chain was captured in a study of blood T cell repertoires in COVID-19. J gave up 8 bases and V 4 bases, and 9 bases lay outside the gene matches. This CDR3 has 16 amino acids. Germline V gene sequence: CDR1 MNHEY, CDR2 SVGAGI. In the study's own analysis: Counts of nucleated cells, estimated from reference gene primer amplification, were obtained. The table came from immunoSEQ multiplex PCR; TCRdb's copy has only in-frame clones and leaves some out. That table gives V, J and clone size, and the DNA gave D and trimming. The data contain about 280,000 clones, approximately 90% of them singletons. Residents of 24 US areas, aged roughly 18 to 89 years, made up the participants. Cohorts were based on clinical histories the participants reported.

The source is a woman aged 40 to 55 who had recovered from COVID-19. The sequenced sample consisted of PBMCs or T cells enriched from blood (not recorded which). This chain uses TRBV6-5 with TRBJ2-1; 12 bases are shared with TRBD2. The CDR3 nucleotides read TGTGCCAGCAGTTCACCCGGACTAGCGGGAAGGGATGAGCAGTTCTTC. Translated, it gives CASSSPGLAGRDEQFF.